This record concerns one T cell receptor (beta chain) sequence. What it recognizes is unknown. The assay was immunoSEQ multiplex PCR, and TCRdb's table has in-frame clones only and misses some. The sample yields approximately 94,000 clones, 65% to 85% seen once. This specimen belongs to a study of radiation and T cells in renal cell carcinoma. Study-level background: Nephrectomy followed 15 Gy stereotactic body radiation by 4 weeks.

Study-level points and caveats: Top tumor clonotypes rose in blood 2 weeks post-radiation, then contracted.

This CDR3 region has 15 residues. The germline CDR1 and CDR2 sequences are SGHRS and YFSETQ. V lost 7 bases and J 1 base, leaving 17 bases between the germline ends. Noted time point: baseline pretreatment blood. Treatment defined: 15 Gy SBRT to primary tumor, nephrectomy 4 weeks later. V is TRBV5-1 and J is TRBJ1-2; a possible D gene is TRBD1 (6 bases). The sequencing used blood, collected from a patient whose treatment included radiotherapy and nephrectomy. The TCR originated in a man aged 55 to 70 with renal cell carcinoma. The CDR3 reads CASFSGGGLNYGYTF. The DNA of the CDR3 is TGCGCCAGCTTCAGCGGAGGGGGGCTTAACTATGGCTACACCTTC.